These 11 T cell receptor beta chains originate from one sample sequenced in a study of post-analysis software for immune sequencing data. Unique molecular identifiers had been added to the TCR beta cDNA libraries. Via MiXCR, TCRdb re-called the PCR reads, giving one row per CDR3 protein. The sample contains some 690,000 distinct CDR3 sequences, approximately 30% of which appear only once. These receptors are not linked to any known antigen. Points from the study as a whole: Controls showed lower frequencies than patients for a handful of TRBV segments, and TRBV5-6, TRBV5-1 and TRBV20-1 were among these.

What was sequenced was blood. The receptors originated from a girl under 18 with multiple sclerosis.

This clonotype occurred a few times. The CDR3 nucleotides read TGTGCCAGCAGCCGCCAGCGGGCGGGAGGGCCGGACAATGAGCAGTTCTTC. Translation gives CASSRQRAGGPDNEQFF. The rearrangement uses TRBV7-6 and TRBJ2-1, with TRBD2 matching 9 bases. The CDR3 consists of 17 residues. The ends lost 5 bases at V and 5 bases at J; junction bases unmatched: 13. Germline lookup yields CDR1 SGHVS and CDR2 FNYEAQ.

This chain connects TRBV7-2 to TRBJ2-4; 8 bases are shared with TRBD1. The DNA end is more similar to TRBJ2-7, so the J call may be wrong. Germline V gene data show CDR1 as SGHTA and CDR2 as FQGNSA. The CDR3 is 15 residues long. CDR3 loop: CASSFSVTGGYEQYF. The CDR3 bases are TGTGCCAGCAGCTTTTCCGTAACAGGGGGCTACGAGCAGTACTTC.

The chain combines TRBV3-1 with TRBJ1-1; D unresolved. The V gene lost 4 bases and the J gene lost 6 bases, with 12 bases spanning the gap. The CDR3 covers 13 residues. Germline V gene lookup returns CDR1 LGHDT and CDR2 YNNKEL (reference sequence). CDR3 sequence (DNA): TGTGCCAGCAGCCCGGGGATGGGTTCTGAAGCTTTCTTT. As protein: CASSPGMGSEAFF.

The chain carries TRBV4-2 and TRBJ1-2; unclear D gene. The CDR3 consists of 19 residues. Germline V gene lookup returns CDR1 LGHNA and CDR2 YNFKEQ. The ends were cut back, 3 bases at V and 2 bases at J, with 25 bases in the middle. DNA for the CDR3: TGTGCCAGCAGCCAGGTAAGTCGTGGGCCAGAGGGTCGCAACTATGGCTACACCTTC. Protein sequence: CASSQVSRGPEGRNYGYTF.

V gene TRBV7-8 combines with J gene TRBJ2-7; no reliable D call. V dropped 3 bases and J dropped 3 bases, with 18 bases sitting between them. CDR1 and CDR2 from the germline V gene are SGHVS and FQNEAQ. This CDR3 contains 16 residues. The CDR3 protein is CASSFLRADSLYEQYF. The CDR3 bases are TGTGCCAGCAGCTTCCTAAGGGCTGACTCGCTCTACGAGCAGTACTTC.

This clonotype was detected a few times. This rearrangement joins TRBV28 to TRBJ2-5; possible D gene TRBD2, 6 bases. This CDR3 has 15 residues. The V and J ends lost 6 bases and 7 bases respectively, with 21 bases between them. The germline gives CDR1 MDHEN, CDR2 SYDVKM. The CDR3 coding sequence is TGTGCCAGCAGCCCTGGGGCCCCAAGGGGAGGGACCCAGTACTTC. Amino acids: CASSPGAPRGGTQYF.

V is TRBV3-1 and J is TRBJ2-1, with TRBD2 identical over 8 bases. Trimming at V came to 0 bases and at J to 6 bases, leaving 10 bases not matched to a gene. Germline-derived CDR1 and CDR2 are LGHDT and YNNKEL (reference sequence). This CDR3 spans 17 amino acids. In nucleotides, the CDR3 is TGTGCCAGCAGCCAAGATTCGGCTAGCGGGTTGCGCAATGAGCAGTTCTTC. Encoded protein: CASSQDSASGLRNEQFF.

This clonotype showed up many times. The V and J genes are TRBV12-3 or TRBV12-4 and TRBJ2-5; TRBD1 aligns across 10 bases. J was trimmed by 2 bases and V by 4 bases; bases with no gene match: 7. The CDR3 loop spans 16 amino acids. The CDR3 is CASSYRQGALQETQYF. CDR3 DNA: TGTGCCAGCAGTTACAGACAGGGGGCCCTACAAGAGACCCAGTACTTC.

This clonotype was seen a few times. V gene TRBV7-2 combines with J gene TRBJ2-5; TRBD2 aligns across 7 bases. CDR1 SGHTA and CDR2 FQGNSA come from the germline V gene. Unmatched junction bases numbered 2, after V lost 4 bases and J lost 0 bases. The CDR3 extends over 14 amino acids. CDR3 sequence reads: CASSSAGHQETQYF. The CDR3 coding sequence is TGTGCCAGCAGCTCAGCGGGGCACCAAGAGACCCAGTACTTC.

There are a few counts of this clonotype. The DNA for the CDR3 is TGTGCCAGCAGTCCCCCTCCCGGGACTAGCGGGTACAATGAGCAGTTCTTC. Amino acids: CASSPPPGTSGYNEQFF. The rearrangement uses TRBV27 and TRBJ2-1; 12 bases agree with TRBD2. CDR3 length: 17 residues. Germline values: CDR1 MNHEY, CDR2 SMNVEV (reference sequence). V was clipped by 5 bases and J by 4 bases; unmatched bases: 9.

This chain joins TRBV12-3 or TRBV12-4 and TRBJ1-5; 8 nucleotides agree with TRBD1. The CDR3 sequence is 12 residues long. V trimming: 5 bases; J trimming: 11 bases; junction bases outside the gene matches: 5. The CDR3: CASSTRTGTQHF. The CDR3 DNA follows: TGTGCCAGCAGTACAAGGACAGGGACCCAGCATTTT.